These 10 T cell receptor beta chains share one sample of origin, sequenced in a study of blood T cells in healthy people across ages. It was with a sample-barcoded 5' primer and a J-beta primer mix that a second PCR of roughly 7 to 12 cycles was run. TCRdb processed the 5' RACE reads anew with MiXCR; each CDR3 protein has one entry. The sample shows around 1,600,000 distinct CDR3 sequences, under 55% of them seen only once. Input material: blood. The receptors derive from a woman aged 18-30 years in good health.

V usage is TRBV14 and J usage is TRBJ1-2; perhaps TRBD1 as D (5 bases). CDR1 and CDR2 from the germline V gene are SGHDN and FVKESK. Between the trimmed V and J ends, which lost 1 base and 6 bases, there was a span of 15 bases. The CDR3 runs to 15 residues. The CDR3 nucleotides read TGTGCCAGCAGCCAAGTAGGAGGACATTCCAATGGCTACACCTTC. The encoded protein is CASSQVGGHSNGYTF.

The chain has TRBV4-2 and TRBJ2-3; 7 bases map to TRBD2. Looked up from germline, CDR1 is LGHNA and CDR2 is YNFKEQ. V lost 4 bases, J lost 3 bases, and 4 bases stayed unmatched. This CDR3 contains 14 residues. In nucleotides, the CDR3 is TGTGCCAGCAGCCGGGGACTACAGACAGATACGCAGTATTTT. Translated: CASSRGLQTDTQYF.

This clonotype was seen once. The chain links TRBV6-2 or TRBV6-3 to TRBJ2-4; either TRBD1 or TRBD2 may fit D (5 bases each). The CDR3 has 16 amino acids. Trimming pared 2 bases from V and 0 bases from J, leaving 11 bases between. The germline V gene encodes CDR1 MNHEY and CDR2 SVGEGT. Here the CDR3 reads CASSYRGTVAKNIQYF. The CDR3 coding sequence is TGTGCCAGCAGTTACCGTGGGACGGTAGCCAAAAACATTCAGTACTTC.

The V call is TRBV12-5, the J call TRBJ1-1; a possible D gene is TRBD1 (6 bases). Germline-derived CDR1 and CDR2 are LGHNT and FRNRAP. The CDR3 consists of 13 residues. Trimming cost V 4 bases and J 6 bases, with 12 bases left between them. The CDR3 DNA is TGTGCTAGTGGTTATCTGACAGGCGCTGAAGCTTTCTTT. Amino acids: CASGYLTGAEAFF.

The table lists this clonotype with a few counts. A read error may produce the germline difference seen at one junction end. V usage is TRBV10-3 and J usage is TRBJ1-1; D is unclear. The CDR3 is made up of 14 amino acids. Germline V lookup: CDR1 ENHRY, CDR2 SYGVKD. The CDR3 spells CAISPAGLNTEAFF. The CDR3 DNA reads as TGTGCCATCAGTCCGGCAGGCTTGAATACTGAAGCTTTCTTT.

On this clonotype: An end of the junction does not agree with germline; a read error may underlie this. V is TRBV7-7 and J is TRBJ2-7, with 11 bases identical to TRBD2. The end of the DNA fits TRBJ2-5 better, so the J call may be wrong. The CDR3 is 14 residues long. CDR1 and CDR2 from the germline V gene are SSHAT and FNYEAQ (reference sequence). This CDR3 is CASSLGTSGQTQYF. CDR3 nucleotides: TGTGCTAGCAGCTTAGGGACTAGCGGACAGACCCAGTACTTC.

V and J are TRBV11-2 and TRBJ2-5, with TRBD2 matching over 8 bases. Germline trimming cut 11 bases from V and 4 bases from J; bases unmatched to any gene: 15. This CDR3 region has 15 residues. CDR1 is SGHAT and CDR2 is FQNNGV in the germline V gene. In DNA, the CDR3 is TGTGCCTCGGGGCTGGCGGGGGGTAGTCGAGAGACCCAGTACTTC. It specifies CASGLAGGSRETQYF.

The genes are TRBV25-1 and TRBJ1-5, with D perhaps TRBD1 (6 bases). This CDR3 region has 15 residues. CDR1 is MGHDK, CDR2 SYGVNS, per germline. The V end lost 2 bases, the J end lost 6 bases, and 14 bases lay between the germline ends. Written as DNA, the CDR3 is TGTGCCAGCAGTGAAAGAGGGGGAATCGGTCAGCCCCAGCATTTT. Translation: CASSERGGIGQPQHF.

About this clonotype itself: Its ends do not fully match the called genes, so a read error is possible. The rearrangement joins TRBV29-1 to TRBJ1-1; D is unresolved. Germline V gene lookup returns CDR1 SQVTM and CDR2 ANQGSEA. The CDR3 extends over 11 amino acids. DNA for the CDR3: TGCAGCGGTGAAAGGGCACCTGAAGCTTTCTTT. Its protein is CSGERAPEAFF.

This chain's CDR3 is CASSTPVTGWADTQYF. In DNA, the CDR3 is TGTGCCAGCAGCACCCCAGTTACAGGGTGGGCAGATACGCAGTATTTT. The V and J genes are TRBV12-3 or TRBV12-4 and TRBJ2-3; weak D call: TRBD1 (6 bases). This CDR3 is built from 16 residues. Trimming cost V 6 bases and J 4 bases, with 20 bases left between them.